This T cell receptor beta chain was sequenced for a study of blood T cell repertoires in COVID-19. Trimming at V came to 1 base and at J to 10 bases, leaving 11 bases not matched to a gene. The CDR3 contains 16 residues. Per the germline V gene, CDR1 is GTSNPN and CDR2 is SVGIG (reference sequence). Profiled with immunoSEQ multiplex PCR; TCRdb holds only in-frame clones, not every one. The table includes a few hundred thousand clones, nearly 90% detected once. The TCR was taken from a woman in her twenties or thirties with acute or convalescent COVID-19. Sequences were obtained from peripheral blood. The chain joins TRBV30 to TRBJ2-1, with 12 bases lining up with TRBD2. In DNA, the CDR3 is TGTGCCTGGAGTGGGTCTAGCGGGAGGGCCCTCTGGGAGCAGTTCTTC. Protein product: CAWSGSSGRALWEQFF.